This TCR beta chain emerged from a study of cytomegalovirus exposure and HLA in healthy donors. The CDR3 has 12 residues. Germline assignment: CDR1 KGHSH and CDR2 LQKENI. V was trimmed by 3 bases and J by 9 bases, leaving 11 bases between them. The PCR was carried out with 60 Vbeta primers and 13 Jbeta primers. The data were produced by immunoSEQ multiplex PCR, yet TCRdb's version contains in-frame clones alone and is incomplete. The data show some 190,000 clones, roughly three quarters seen once. The receptor comes from a woman aged 45-60 years in good health and CMV-seronegative. This rearrangement joins TRBV18 to TRBJ2-5; D perhaps matches TRBD2 (6 bases). The sequencing input was PBMCs. CDR3 in DNA: TGTGCCAGCTCACCGCGGGATCCGGCCCAGTACTTC. It codes for CASSPRDPAQYF.